The 12 T cell receptor beta chains below come from one sample, sequenced in a study of T-cell memory formation after mild COVID-19. TCRdb re-called the 5' RACE reads with MiXCR, one entry per CDR3 protein. The repertoire holds 350,000 to 500,000 distinct CDR3 sequences, with 20% as singletons. Source material: PBMCs or a T cell subset sorted from them (not recorded which). These receptors originate from an adult woman who had mild COVID-19 (a few samples of this study predate the infection). Cell type and time point are not known.

A few counts support this clonotype. The V call is TRBV7-3, the J call TRBJ2-5; TRBD2 aligns across 13 bases. This CDR3 spans 18 amino acids. Germline-derived CDR1 and CDR2 are SGHTA and FQGTGA. V was clipped by 0 bases and J by 0 bases; unmatched bases: 4. Written as DNA, the CDR3 is TGTGCCAGCAGCTTAACGCCGGGACTAGCGGGGAACCAAGAGACCCAGTACTTC. As protein: CASSLTPGLAGNQETQYF.

The chain couples TRBV24-1 to TRBJ1-2; D remains ambiguous. The V and J ends lost 9 bases and 6 bases respectively, with 19 bases between them. Germline values: CDR1 KGHDR, CDR2 SFDVKD. The CDR3 loop spans 14 amino acids. CDR3 loop: CATSGNRLWDGYTF. In DNA, the CDR3 is TGTGCCACCTCCGGGAACCGTTTATGGGATGGCTACACCTTC.

The genes are TRBV9 and TRBJ1-1, with no clear D. The ends were cut back, 0 bases at V and 2 bases at J, with 14 bases in the middle. Looked up from germline, CDR1 is SGDLS and CDR2 is YYNGEE. The CDR3 covers 16 residues. The CDR3 loop reads CASSVERDRGNTEAFF. CDR3 sequence (DNA): TGTGCCAGCAGCGTAGAGAGAGATCGGGGAAACACTGAAGCTTTCTTT.

This clonotype was counted only a few times. The chain combines TRBV21-1 with TRBJ2-7; the D call TRBD2 from the table was never checked on the DNA. TRBV21-1 is reported as a pseudogene. The CDR3 runs to 15 residues. CDR3 nucleotide sequence: TGTGCCAGCAGCAAACCCGGGACTAACGTCTACGAGCAGTACTTC. This gives the protein CASSKPGTNVYEQYF.

The V call is TRBV7-8, the J call TRBJ2-3; D is unclear. The CDR3 contains 15 residues. Germline lookup yields CDR1 SGHVS and CDR2 FQNEAQ. Deletions cut 5 bases from V and 1 base from J, with 13 bases between. CDR3 amino acids: CASSPSGVGTDTQYF. The CDR3 DNA sequence: TGTGCCAGCAGCCCTAGTGGAGTGGGCACAGATACGCAGTATTTT. The whole variable domain, filled in from reference TRBV7-8 and TRBJ2-3, reads GAGVSQSPRYKVAKRGQDVALRCDPISGHVSLFWYQQALGQGPEFLTYFQNEAQLDKSGLPSDRFFAERPEGSVSTLKIQRTQQEDSAVYLCASSPSGVGTDTQYFGPGTRLTVL.

V gene TRBV7-8 combines with J gene TRBJ2-1; D is possibly TRBD2 (6 bases). Germline CDR1 is SGHVS and CDR2 is FQNEAQ. This CDR3 has 18 amino acids. The germline V and J ends were trimmed by 5 bases and 0 bases, with 20 bases remaining between them. This CDR3 reads CASSRYPGTRSSYNEQFF. DNA for the CDR3: TGTGCCAGCAGCCGCTACCCCGGGACTCGCAGCTCCTACAATGAGCAGTTCTTC.

The genes are TRBV6-5 and TRBJ2-7, with D perhaps matching TRBD1 or TRBD2 (5 bases each). Looked up from germline, CDR1 is MNHEY and CDR2 is SVGAGI. This CDR3 region has 17 residues. With 0 bases removed from V and 0 bases from J, the gap between germline ends came to 15 bases. In DNA form, the CDR3 reads TGTGCCAGCAGTTACTCACCGACAGCGGCAAGCTCCTACGAGCAGTACTTC. Translating it yields CASSYSPTAASSYEQYF.

This chain links TRBV24-1 with TRBJ2-2, with D unclear. V was trimmed by 1 base and J by 7 bases, leaving 3 bases between them. The CDR3 is 12 residues long. CDR1 is KGHDR, CDR2 SFDVKD, per germline. In DNA form, the CDR3 reads TGTGCCACCAGTGATTTCGGCGGGGAGCTGTTTTTT. This codes for CATSDFGGELFF.

This chain uses TRBV7-2 with TRBJ2-1; D not certain. This CDR3 contains 13 residues. Germline V gives CDR1 SGHTA, CDR2 FQGNSA. Trimming removed 5 bases at V and 4 bases at J, with 9 bases between. In DNA, the CDR3 is TGTGCCAGCAGCCCCCTAGTATACAATGAGCAGTTCTTC. Protein sequence: CASSPLVYNEQFF.

V usage is TRBV27 and J usage is TRBJ2-7, with 8 bases identical to TRBD2. The CDR3 sequence is 16 residues long. The ends lost 0 bases at V and 3 bases at J; junction bases unmatched: 7. CDR1 is MNHEY, CDR2 SMNVEV, per germline (reference sequence). The CDR3 coding sequence is TGTGCCAGCAGTTTATCGGTAGCGGGAAACTTCTACGAGCAGTACTTC. Residues: CASSLSVAGNFYEQYF.

The genes are TRBV29-1 and TRBJ2-7; TRBD2 is a possible D gene (6 bases). The germline gives CDR1 SQVTM, CDR2 ANQGSEA. The V and J ends lost 5 bases and 7 bases respectively, with 18 bases between them. The CDR3 length is 13 residues. The DNA for the CDR3 is TGCAGCGTTTTTAGTTTGGGCGGGACGGAGCAGTACTTC. It specifies CSVFSLGGTEQYF.

V is TRBV30 and J is TRBJ2-3; D perhaps matches TRBD2 (5 bases). CDR3 length: 15 amino acids. With 0 bases removed from V and 3 bases from J, the gap between germline ends came to 13 bases. CDR1 GTSNPN and CDR2 SVGIG come from the germline V gene (reference sequence). CDR3 sequence reads: CAWSVGLLGTDTQYF. The DNA of the CDR3 is TGTGCCTGGAGTGTAGGGTTACTAGGAACAGATACGCAGTATTTT.